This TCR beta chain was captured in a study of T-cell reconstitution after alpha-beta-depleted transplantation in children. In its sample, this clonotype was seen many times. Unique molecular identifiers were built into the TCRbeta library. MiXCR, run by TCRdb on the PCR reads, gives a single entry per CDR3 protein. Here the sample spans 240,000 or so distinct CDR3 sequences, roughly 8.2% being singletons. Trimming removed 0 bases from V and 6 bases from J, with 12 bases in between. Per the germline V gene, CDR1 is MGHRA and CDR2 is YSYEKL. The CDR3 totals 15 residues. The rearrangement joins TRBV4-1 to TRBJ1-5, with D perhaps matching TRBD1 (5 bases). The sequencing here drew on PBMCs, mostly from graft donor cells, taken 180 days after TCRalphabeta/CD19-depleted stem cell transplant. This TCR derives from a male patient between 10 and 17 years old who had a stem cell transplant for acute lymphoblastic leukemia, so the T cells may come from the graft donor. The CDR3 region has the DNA TGCGCCAGCAGCCAAGATCGGGGGGGTTCTCAGCCCCAGCATTTT. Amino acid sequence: CASSQDRGGSQPQHF.